A selection of T cell receptor beta chains follows, all from one sample in a study of blood T cell repertoires in COVID-19. Generated by immunoSEQ multiplex PCR, the TCRdb table keeps only in-frame clones and is missing some. The table lists under 200,000 clones, about 82% of them singletons. The specimen sequenced was PBMCs or T cells enriched from blood (not recorded which). The origin of the receptors is a man in his forties with acute COVID-19. The CDR3 runs from the conserved cysteine through the conserved F or W. D genes are given only for firm matches. Size tells how often a clone was seen (once, few, many) or the class of an expanded clone, and some rows leave it out.

J gene: TRBJ2-7
V gene: TRBV28
clone size: NA
D gene: TRBD1
CDR3 length: 13
CDR3 protein: CASNRDRIYEQYF
CDR3 DNA: TGTGCCAGCAACCGGGACAGAATATACGAGCAGTACTTC

J gene: TRBJ2-3
V gene: TRBV21-1
clone size: NA
D gene: NA
CDR3 length: 17
CDR3 protein: CASSNHKFRGAGDTQYF
CDR3 DNA: TGTGCCAGCAGCAACCACAAGTTCAGGGGGGCAGGAGATACGCAGTATTTT

J gene: TRBJ1-2
V gene: TRBV28
clone size: NA
D gene: NA
CDR3 length: 12
CDR3 protein: CASSFTGYGYTF
CDR3 DNA: TGTGCCAGCAGTTTTACGGGCTATGGCTACACCTTC

J gene: TRBJ2-1
V gene: TRBV19
clone size: NA
D gene: TRBD2
CDR3 length: 18
CDR3 protein: CASRSLGSGRSSYNEQFF
CDR3 DNA: TGTGCCAGTCGAAGTTTGGGTAGCGGGCGATCCTCCTACAATGAGCAGTTCTTC

J gene: TRBJ1-3
V gene: TRBV7-2
clone size: NA
D gene: TRBD1
CDR3 length: 15
CDR3 protein: CASSPGTGSGNTIYF
CDR3 DNA: TGTGCCAGCAGCCCGGGGACAGGCTCTGGAAACACCATATATTTT

J gene: TRBJ2-2
V gene: TRBV19
clone size: NA
D gene: NA
CDR3 length: 15
CDR3 protein: CASSRGTVNTGELFF
CDR3 DNA: TGTGCCAGTAGTAGGGGGACTGTGAACACCGGGGAGCTGTTTTTT

J gene: TRBJ2-1
V gene: TRBV5-1
clone size: NA
D gene: TRBD1
CDR3 length: 15
CDR3 protein: CASSLEYRGLNEQFF
CDR3 DNA: TGCGCCAGCAGCTTGGAATATAGGGGGCTAAATGAGCAGTTCTTC

J gene: TRBJ2-4
V gene: TRBV7-9
clone size: NA
D gene: NA
CDR3 length: 17
CDR3 protein: CASSLGAGDIAKNIQYF
CDR3 DNA: TGTGCCAGCAGCTTAGGTGCGGGGGACATTGCCAAAAACATTCAGTACTTC

J gene: TRBJ2-3
V gene: TRBV9
clone size: NA
D gene: NA
CDR3 length: 15
CDR3 protein: CASSVGWEDTDTQYF
CDR3 DNA: TGTGCCAGCAGCGTAGGGTGGGAGGACACAGATACGCAGTATTTT

J gene: TRBJ1-1
V gene: TRBV10-3
clone size: NA
D gene: NA
CDR3 length: 16
CDR3 protein: CAISDHRQNLNTEAFF
CDR3 DNA: TGTGCCATCAGTGACCATAGACAGAATCTGAACACTGAAGCTTTCTTT

J gene: TRBJ2-7
V gene: TRBV6-6
clone size: NA
D gene: NA
CDR3 length: 11
CDR3 protein: CASRRQDEQYF
CDR3 DNA: TGTGCCAGCAGGAGGCAAGACGAGCAGTACTTC

J gene: TRBJ2-1
V gene: TRBV7-3
clone size: NA
D gene: TRBD1
CDR3 length: 15
CDR3 protein: CASSSMGQGYNEQFF
CDR3 DNA: TGTGCCAGCAGCTCCATGGGACAGGGTTACAATGAGCAGTTCTTC

J gene: TRBJ1-5
V gene: TRBV5-1
clone size: NA
D gene: NA
CDR3 length: 17
CDR3 protein: CASSLGVTGFSNQPQHF
CDR3 DNA: TGCGCCAGCAGCTTGGGGGTTACAGGGTTTAGCAATCAGCCCCAGCATTTT

J gene: TRBJ2-1
V gene: TRBV6-2/TRBV6-3
clone size: once
D gene: TRBD2
CDR3 length: 13
CDR3 protein: CASSQSGRNEQFF
CDR3 DNA: TGTGCCAGCAGTCAAAGCGGGAGGAATGAGCAGTTCTTC

J gene: TRBJ2-4
V gene: TRBV7-3
clone size: NA
D gene: NA
CDR3 length: 13
CDR3 protein: CASNVALGNIQYF
CDR3 DNA: TGTGCCAGCAACGTAGCCCTCGGGAACATTCAGTACTTC

J gene: TRBJ1-1
V gene: TRBV9
clone size: NA
D gene: NA
CDR3 length: 17
CDR3 protein: CASSVAGGFGGDTEAFF
CDR3 DNA: TGTGCCAGCAGCGTAGCTGGGGGATTTGGGGGGGACACTGAAGCTTTCTTT

J gene: TRBJ1-1
V gene: TRBV27
clone size: NA
D gene: NA
CDR3 length: 10
CDR3 protein: CATRGTEAFF
CDR3 DNA: TGTGCCACTCGGGGGACTGAAGCTTTCTTT

J gene: TRBJ1-6
V gene: TRBV28
clone size: NA
D gene: NA
CDR3 length: 15
CDR3 protein: CASSPNTGWGSPLHF
CDR3 DNA: TGTGCCAGCAGTCCAAACACAGGGTGGGGATCACCCCTCCACTTT

J gene: TRBJ1-4
V gene: TRBV11-2
clone size: once
D gene: NA
CDR3 length: 15
CDR3 protein: CASSYGGGIYEKLFF
CDR3 DNA: TGTGCCAGCAGCTATGGGGGGGGTATTTACGAAAAACTGTTTTTT

J gene: TRBJ1-1
V gene: TRBV30
clone size: few
D gene: TRBD1
CDR3 length: 14
CDR3 protein: CAWSGDRKNTEAFF
CDR3 DNA: TGTGCCTGGAGTGGGGACAGGAAGAACACTGAAGCTTTCTTT

J gene: TRBJ2-1
V gene: TRBV14
clone size: NA
D gene: TRBD2
CDR3 length: 16
CDR3 protein: CASSQVGVAGGTEQFF
CDR3 DNA: TGTGCCAGCAGCCAAGTAGGAGTAGCGGGAGGGACTGAGCAGTTCTTC

J gene: TRBJ2-7
V gene: TRBV11-2
clone size: NA
D gene: NA
CDR3 length: 15
CDR3 protein: CASSLAGTLSYEQYF
CDR3 DNA: TGTGCCAGCAGCTTAGCAGGTACCCTATCCTACGAGCAGTACTTC

J gene: TRBJ2-2
V gene: TRBV5-1
clone size: NA
D gene: NA
CDR3 length: 16
CDR3 protein: CASSLGIALVTGELFF
CDR3 DNA: TGCGCCAGCAGCTTAGGTATAGCTCTGGTCACCGGGGAGCTGTTTTTT

J gene: TRBJ1-1
V gene: TRBV27
clone size: NA
D gene: TRBD1
CDR3 length: 14
CDR3 protein: CASSGLQGFTEAFF
CDR3 DNA: TGTGCCAGCAGCGGGTTACAGGGGTTCACTGAAGCTTTCTTT

J gene: TRBJ2-7
V gene: TRBV28
clone size: NA
D gene: TRBD2
CDR3 length: 15
CDR3 protein: CASSELAGLMNEQYF
CDR3 DNA: TGTGCCAGCAGTGAACTAGCGGGGCTGATGAACGAGCAGTACTTC

J gene: TRBJ2-7
V gene: TRBV10-3
clone size: NA
D gene: TRBD2
CDR3 length: 16
CDR3 protein: CAISGTGTSRSYEQYF
CDR3 DNA: TGTGCCATCAGTGGGACCGGGACTAGCAGATCCTACGAGCAGTACTTC

J gene: TRBJ2-7
V gene: TRBV7-3
clone size: NA
D gene: TRBD2
CDR3 length: 17
CDR3 protein: CASSPGLAGDSSYEQYF
CDR3 DNA: TGTGCCAGCAGCCCGGGACTAGCGGGAGATAGCTCCTACGAGCAGTACTTC

J gene: TRBJ1-4
V gene: TRBV6-5
clone size: NA
D gene: NA
CDR3 length: 15
CDR3 protein: CASSYSPRTNEKLFF
CDR3 DNA: TGTGCCAGCAGTTACTCGCCGAGAACGAATGAAAAACTGTTTTTT

J gene: TRBJ1-2
V gene: TRBV6-2/TRBV6-3
clone size: NA
D gene: NA
CDR3 length: 12
CDR3 protein: CASSYHNYGYTF
CDR3 DNA: TGTGCCAGCAGTTATCATAACTATGGCTACACCTTC

J gene: TRBJ2-7
V gene: TRBV2
clone size: NA
D gene: NA
CDR3 length: 15
CDR3 protein: CASSEAPGLRYEQYF
CDR3 DNA: TGTGCCAGCAGTGAAGCTCCGGGACTCCGCTACGAGCAGTACTTC

J gene: TRBJ2-7
V gene: TRBV21-1
clone size: NA
D gene: NA
CDR3 length: 13
CDR3 protein: CARNPSAAYEQYF
CDR3 DNA: TGTGCCAGGAACCCTAGCGCTGCCTACGAGCAGTACTTC

J gene: TRBJ1-6
V gene: TRBV4-3
clone size: once
D gene: NA
CDR3 length: 14
CDR3 protein: CASSQDGAATPLHF
CDR3 DNA: TGCGCCAGCAGCCAAGATGGGGCAGCTACACCCCTCCACTTT

J gene: TRBJ1-1
V gene: TRBV18
clone size: NA
D gene: NA
CDR3 length: 15
CDR3 protein: CASSPPSRANTEAFF
CDR3 DNA: TGTGCCAGCTCACCACCGTCCAGGGCGAACACTGAAGCTTTCTTT

J gene: TRBJ1-2
V gene: TRBV5-4
clone size: NA
D gene: NA
CDR3 length: 12
CDR3 protein: CASTSTPASVTF
CDR3 DNA: TGTGCCAGCACCTCAACCCCAGCGTCGGTCACCTTC

J gene: TRBJ2-3
V gene: TRBV29-1
clone size: NA
D gene: NA
CDR3 length: 16
CDR3 protein: CSVGSEEGPSTDTQYF
CDR3 DNA: TGCAGCGTTGGGTCGGAGGAGGGCCCTAGCACAGATACGCAGTATTTT

J gene: TRBJ2-1
V gene: TRBV29-1
clone size: NA
D gene: NA
CDR3 length: 12
CDR3 protein: CSVFGGGVEQFF
CDR3 DNA: TGCAGCGTTTTTGGAGGTGGAGTTGAGCAGTTCTTC

J gene: TRBJ1-1
V gene: TRBV27
clone size: NA
D gene: TRBD1
CDR3 length: 14
CDR3 protein: CASSYLTGDTEAFF
CDR3 DNA: TGTGCCAGCAGTTACCTAACAGGGGACACTGAAGCTTTCTTT

J gene: TRBJ1-2
V gene: TRBV3-1/TRBV3-2
clone size: NA
D gene: NA
CDR3 length: 16
CDR3 protein: CASSRSQTGWNYGYTF
CDR3 DNA: TGTGCCAGCAGCCGATCCCAGACAGGTTGGAACTATGGCTACACCTTC

J gene: TRBJ2-3
V gene: TRBV7-9
clone size: NA
D gene: NA
CDR3 length: 18
CDR3 protein: CASSFSRGYTSPMNTQYF
CDR3 DNA: TGTGCCAGCAGCTTTAGTAGAGGCTATACCTCCCCGATGAATACGCAGTATTTT

J gene: TRBJ1-6
V gene: TRBV14
clone size: NA
D gene: NA
CDR3 length: 13
CDR3 protein: CASSFTQNSPLHF
CDR3 DNA: TGTGCCAGCAGCTTTACCCAGAATTCACCCCTCCACTTT

J gene: TRBJ1-5
V gene: TRBV4-1
clone size: NA
D gene: NA
CDR3 length: 16
CDR3 protein: CASSQDGRGESQPQHF
CDR3 DNA: TGCGCCAGCAGCCAAGATGGGAGGGGTGAGTCCCAGCCCCAGCATTTT

J gene: TRBJ1-4
V gene: TRBV28
clone size: NA
D gene: TRBD1
CDR3 length: 13
CDR3 protein: CASRPGQGEKLFF
CDR3 DNA: TGTGCCAGCAGGCCGGGACAGGGTGAAAAACTGTTTTTT

J gene: TRBJ2-5
V gene: TRBV9
clone size: NA
D gene: NA
CDR3 length: 14
CDR3 protein: CASSARQEEETQYF
CDR3 DNA: TGTGCCAGCAGCGCCAGGCAAGAAGAAGAGACCCAGTACTTC

J gene: TRBJ2-1
V gene: TRBV5-6
clone size: NA
D gene: TRBD2
CDR3 length: 17
CDR3 protein: CASSLSAGGPFYNEQFF
CDR3 DNA: TGTGCCAGCAGCTTGTCAGCGGGAGGGCCGTTCTACAATGAGCAGTTCTTC

J gene: TRBJ2-3
V gene: TRBV10-3
clone size: NA
D gene: NA
CDR3 length: 12
CDR3 protein: CAIGGNTDTQYF
CDR3 DNA: TGTGCCATCGGCGGGAACACAGATACGCAGTATTTT

J gene: TRBJ1-2
V gene: TRBV19
clone size: NA
D gene: TRBD1
CDR3 length: 14
CDR3 protein: CASSIDRASGGYTF
CDR3 DNA: TGTGCCAGTAGTATTGACAGGGCCTCGGGTGGCTACACCTTC